This T cell receptor beta chain was sequenced for a study of cytomegalovirus exposure and HLA in healthy donors. This CDR3 comprises 13 residues. V dropped 7 bases and J dropped 0 bases, with 7 bases sitting between them. Germline assignment: CDR1 MNHEY and CDR2 SVGAGI. From the roughly 110-subject validation cohort, which was separate from the approximately 700-subject first cohort, the donors were drawn. General study points: Clusters of TCRs from the first cohort tended to co-occur in the 95 to 150 validation repertoires (as a later analysis found). Most sequenced TCRs were rare (though some public TCRs occurred in many donors).

Concerning this clone: No antigen is known for it.

Produced via immunoSEQ multiplex PCR; TCRdb's table is partial and in-frame only. The sample yields roughly 80,000 clones, 90% to 95% seen once. The chain joins TRBV6-5 to TRBJ1-3, with unresolved D. The sample consisted of PBMCs. The receptor comes from a young man in good health and CMV-seronegative. The CDR3 sequence is CASKRGSGNTIYF. For the CDR3, the DNA is TGTGCCAGCAAACGGGGCTCTGGAAACACCATATATTTT.